Below, 14 T cell receptor beta chains from the same sample are listed, as sequenced in a study of T cells in Graves' hyperthyroidism and ophthalmopathy. TCR beta CDR3 regions were amplified from RNA. When the TCR CDR3 underwent first-round RT-PCR, the HTBI primer set was used. TCRdb reprocessed the multiplex PCR reads with MiXCR, giving one entry per CDR3 protein. The repertoire holds under 800,000 distinct CDR3 sequences, with roughly 15% as singletons. The sequencing input was blood. Source of these receptors: a woman between 18 and 29 years old with Graves' hyperthyroidism.

This clonotype was detected ten times or more. The V gene is TRBV6-1, the J gene TRBJ2-5; 8 bases align to TRBD1. V shed 7 bases, J shed 4 bases, and the junction held 8 bases outside the gene matches. CDR1 and CDR2 (germline): MNHNS, SASEGT. This CDR3 is built from 14 residues. The CDR3 spells CASTKRQGRETQYF. The CDR3, as DNA: TGTGCCAGCACTAAGAGACAGGGGAGAGAGACCCAGTACTTC.

V and J are TRBV5-1 and TRBJ2-5; D gene unclear. This CDR3 spans 14 amino acids. Trimming took off 0 bases at V and 3 bases at J, with 9 bases between the two ends. Germline CDR1 and CDR2: SGHRS and YFSETQ. CDR3 in amino acids: CASSLAGPEETQYF. Written as DNA, the CDR3 is TGCGCCAGCAGCTTGGCCGGACCAGAAGAGACCCAGTACTTC.

This clonotype was detected a few times. The CDR3 bases are TGTGCCAGCAGCCCCCAATGGTTTGGACAGGCCACTGAAGCTTTCTTT. Translated: CASSPQWFGQATEAFF. The rearrangement uses TRBV7-3 and TRBJ1-1; the match to TRBD1 covers 7 bases. This CDR3 spans 16 amino acids. V shed 5 bases and J 4 bases; nucleotides not matched to a gene: 13. Germline V gives CDR1 SGHTA, CDR2 FQGTGA. The full variable domain, with the rest looked up from reference TRBV7-3 and TRBJ1-1, is GAGVSQTPSNKVTEKGKYVELRCDPISGHTALYWYRQSLGQGPEFLIYFQGTGAADDSGLPNDRFFAVRPEGSVSTLKIQRTERGDSAVYLCASSPQWFGQATEAFFGQGTRLTVV.

The chain carries TRBV20-1 and TRBJ2-7; D remains unclear. There are 12 residues in the CDR3. The ends were cut back, 2 bases at V and 3 bases at J, with 8 bases in the middle. Germline CDR1 is DFQATT and CDR2 is SNEGSKA (reference sequence). In DNA, the CDR3 is TGCAGTGCTAGACGCGACGGCTACGAGCAGTACTTC. Translated, it gives CSARRDGYEQYF.

This clonotype was picked up many times. The V gene is TRBV7-3, the J gene TRBJ2-3; TRBD1 matches 7 bases. J gave up 0 bases and V 6 bases, and 3 bases lay outside the gene matches. The length of the CDR3 is 14 residues. Germline CDR1 is SGHTA and CDR2 is FQGTGA. The CDR3 is CASSLTGSTDTQYF. The DNA of the CDR3 is TGTGCCAGCAGTCTGACAGGGAGCACAGATACGCAGTATTTT.

At least ten counts were recorded for this clonotype. V and J are TRBV30 and TRBJ2-2, with 7 bases identical to TRBD2. The CDR3 runs 17 residues. CDR1 is GTSNPN, CDR2 SVGIG, per germline (reference sequence). The trim removed 0 bases at V and 3 bases at J, leaving 10 bases unmatched. The CDR3 loop reads CAWSVRLADPYTGELFF. The CDR3 nucleotides read TGTGCCTGGAGTGTACGTCTAGCGGATCCTTACACCGGGGAGCTGTTTTTT.

The chain is built from TRBV20-1 and TRBJ2-1; possibly TRBD1 for D (6 bases). Germline CDR1 reads DFQATT; CDR2 reads SNEGSKA (reference sequence). Trimming stripped 5 bases from V and 8 bases from J, with 25 bases between. There are 16 residues in the CDR3. The CDR3 sequence: CSAGGTGGLRVHEQFF. CDR3 DNA sequence: TGCAGTGCTGGCGGTACTGGGGGCCTCAGGGTCCATGAGCAGTTCTTC.

This clonotype was counted between two and nine times. The chain joins TRBV6-2 or TRBV6-3 to TRBJ2-7; perhaps TRBD1 as D (6 bases). CDR1 and CDR2 (germline): MNHEY, SVGEGT. V shed 5 bases and J shed 0 bases, with 11 bases lying between them. The length of the CDR3 is 14 residues. The CDR3 sequence is CASSPHRASYEQYF. The CDR3, as DNA: TGTGCCAGCAGTCCCCACAGGGCCTCCTACGAGCAGTACTTC.

This clonotype occurred many times. This chain joins TRBV28 and TRBJ2-1; D may match TRBD1 or TRBD2 (5 bases each). Germline assignment: CDR1 MDHEN and CDR2 SYDVKM. Trimming removed 3 bases at V and 1 base at J, with 7 bases between. The CDR3 is 14 residues long. The CDR3 DNA sequence: TGTGCCAGCAGTTTCGGGGCGTCCTACAATGAGCAGTTCTTC. Translation: CASSFGASYNEQFF.

At least ten counts were recorded for this clonotype. The V and J genes are TRBV18 and TRBJ2-7; possibly TRBD2 for D (5 bases). V was trimmed by 2 bases and J by 5 bases, leaving 16 bases between them. There are 15 residues in the CDR3. Per the germline V gene, CDR1 is KGHSH and CDR2 is LQKENI. As DNA, the CDR3 is TGTGCCAGCTCACCAAACATGGACTCCGTGAACGAGCAGTACTTC. As protein: CASSPNMDSVNEQYF. Combining the CDR3 with reference TRBV18 and TRBJ2-7 gives the whole variable domain NAGVMQNPRHLVRRRGQEARLRCSPMKGHSHVYWYRQLPEEGLKFMVYLQKENIIDESGMPKERFSAEFPKEGPSILRIQQVVRGDSAAYFCASSPNMDSVNEQYFGPGTRLTVT.

Ten or more counts support this clonotype. The chain combines TRBV7-9 with TRBJ2-3; weak D call: TRBD2 (6 bases). The V gene's germline CDR1 is SEHNR and CDR2 FQNEAQ (reference sequence). The CDR3 consists of 19 residues. V lost 0 bases and J 1 base, leaving 20 bases between the germline ends. DNA for the CDR3: TGTGCCAGCAGCTTAGCGCGGGGCCGACCCTCAAGGGGCACAGATACGCAGTATTTT. Its protein is CASSLARGRPSRGTDTQYF.

V usage is TRBV3-1 and J usage is TRBJ2-2, with D unclear. Germline V CDR1 and CDR2: LGHDT, YNNKEL (reference sequence). This CDR3 region has 18 residues. Trimming stripped 5 bases from V and 4 bases from J, with 23 bases between. CDR3 coding DNA: TGTGCCAGCAGCGCCCCCCGGACGCCCAGGAGCACCACCGGGGAGCTGTTTTTT. Translating gives CASSAPRTPRSTTGELFF.

This clonotype occurred once. V gene TRBV14 combines with J gene TRBJ1-2; 7 nucleotides match TRBD1. Germline V gene sequence: CDR1 SGHDN, CDR2 FVKESK. The ends lost 4 bases at V and 0 bases at J; junction bases unmatched: 2. The length of the CDR3 is 14 residues. CDR3 amino acids: CASSPQGSNYGYTF. CDR3 bases: TGTGCCAGCAGCCCACAGGGGTCTAACTATGGCTACACCTTC.

The chain links TRBV9 to TRBJ2-1, with D perhaps matching TRBD2 (7 bases). Germline V CDR1 and CDR2: SGDLS, YYNGEE. The CDR3 contains 14 residues. V lost 6 bases, J lost 9 bases, and 19 bases lay in between. CDR3 sequence: CASNEEGGVVEQFF. CDR3 coding DNA: TGTGCCAGCAACGAAGAGGGGGGGGTAGTTGAGCAGTTCTTC.